This TCR beta chain emerged from a study of blood T cell repertoires in COVID-19. Across the whole study: Samples came from the United States, Italy and Spain, spanning acute and convalescent COVID-19. PBMCs, B-cell-depleted T cells, or T cells were the source of the cDNA or gDNA that made up the material.

Original methodology: Nucleated cell number was recorded as an estimate derived from reference gene primer amplification. Only in-frame clones appear in the TCRdb table, and some are missing; sequencing was by immunoSEQ multiplex PCR. The V and J calls and clone size are taken from that table; D and trimming were inferred from the DNA. The sample holds 130,000 or so clones; roughly four fifths are singletons and the top ten take 9.5% to 15%. This receptor was obtained from a human donor in a cohort sampled during active COVID-19. The material sequenced was peripheral blood.

The CDR3 region is CASSTRTGGNTIYF. The CDR3 DNA is TGTGCCAGTAGTACTCGGACAGGGGGAAACACCATATATTTT. The genes are TRBV19 and TRBJ1-3, with TRBD1 matching 8 bases. This CDR3 is built from 14 residues. CDR1 and CDR2 from the germline V gene are LNHDA and SQIVND (reference sequence). The junction had 3 bases not matched to a gene; V was cut back by 4 bases and J by 4 bases.